The source of this T cell receptor (beta chain) is a study of cytomegalovirus exposure and HLA in healthy donors. Study summary: The use of the same platform for the approximately 130 validation repertoires and the roughly 700 first-cohort repertoires was reported by a later analysis.

Worth noting for this clone: What it binds is not known.

Study-wide findings and caveats: In vitro checks showed that three CMV-associated chains really do target CMV antigens. TCR beta chains numbering some 160 were designated cytomegalovirus-associated.

Here immunoSEQ multiplex PCR was the method, and the copy in TCRdb shows in-frame clones only, minus some. The profile shows 300,000 or so clones, 88% of them singletons. The CDR3 contains 12 residues. CDR1 is SQVTM and CDR2 is ANQGSEA in the germline V gene. V lost 5 bases to trimming and J lost 3 bases, with 8 bases between them. Source material: PBMCs. This clonotype was obtained from a man younger than 45 in good health and CMV-seronegative. The chain is built from TRBV29-1 and TRBJ2-1; no reliable D call. The CDR3 DNA follows: TGCAGCGTTAAAGGGCTCTACAATGAGCAGTTCTTC. Its translation is CSVKGLYNEQFF.